These T cell receptor beta chains were read from a single sample in a study of OX40 agonist ivuxolimab in advanced cancers. Profiled with immunoSEQ multiplex PCR; TCRdb holds only in-frame clones, not every one. Of about 68,000 clones listed, about 82% were seen once; the top ten hold around 9.9%. Sequencing was performed on CD4+ or CD8+ T cells sorted from blood, taken in a trial of the OX40 agonist ivuxolimab. Receptor source: an adult with an advanced solid tumor such as melanoma, head and neck, liver or kidney cancer. The CDR3 runs from the conserved cysteine through the conserved F or W. Fields, in order: V gene, clone size, J gene, D gene, CDR3 protein, CDR3 DNA. A D gene is named only where the DNA matches it firmly. A clone size is listed for some rows: how often the clone was seen (once, few, many), or a class if it is expanded.

v_call: TRBV28
clone_size: .
j_call: TRBJ1-2
d_call: .
cdr3_aa: CASRHDSSGYTF
cdr3_nt: TGTGCCAGCAGGCACGACAGTAGTGGCTACACCTTC

v_call: TRBV5-4
clone_size: once
j_call: TRBJ2-1
d_call: TRBD2
cdr3_aa: CASSSGLGVNEQFF
cdr3_nt: TGTGCCAGCAGCTCGGGACTAGGGGTAAATGAGCAGTTCTTC

v_call: TRBV10-3
clone_size: .
j_call: TRBJ1-3
d_call: .
cdr3_aa: CAISETTASSGNTIYF
cdr3_nt: TGTGCCATCAGTGAGACGACAGCCAGCTCTGGAAACACCATATATTTT

v_call: TRBV7-2
clone_size: .
j_call: TRBJ1-2
d_call: .
cdr3_aa: CASSLKVVSYGYTF
cdr3_nt: TGTGCCAGCAGCTTGAAGGTTGTAAGCTATGGCTACACCTTC

v_call: TRBV4-3
clone_size: .
j_call: TRBJ2-5
d_call: .
cdr3_aa: CASSQEAEYQETQYF
cdr3_nt: TGCGCCAGCAGCCAAGAGGCGGAGTACCAAGAGACCCAGTACTTC

v_call: TRBV10-3
clone_size: .
j_call: TRBJ2-7
d_call: .
cdr3_aa: CAISESKSPGRAAYEQYF
cdr3_nt: TGTGCCATCAGTGAGTCGAAGTCCCCGGGAAGGGCGGCCTACGAGCAGTACTTC

v_call: TRBV5-4
clone_size: .
j_call: TRBJ2-3
d_call: TRBD2
cdr3_aa: CASSTGWTSGGASTQYF
cdr3_nt: TGTGCCAGCAGCACTGGGTGGACTAGCGGGGGGGCCAGTACGCAGTATTTT

v_call: TRBV21-1
clone_size: .
j_call: TRBJ2-3
d_call: .
cdr3_aa: CASSISGRGDTQYF
cdr3_nt: TGTGCCAGCAGCATCAGCGGGAGGGGAGATACGCAGTATTTT

v_call: TRBV10-3
clone_size: .
j_call: TRBJ1-3
d_call: .
cdr3_aa: CAISTGSSGNTIYF
cdr3_nt: TGTGCCATCAGTACGGGGAGCTCTGGAAACACCATATATTTT

v_call: TRBV2
clone_size: .
j_call: TRBJ1-1
d_call: .
cdr3_aa: CASSDTLNTEAFF
cdr3_nt: TGTGCCAGCAGCGATACACTGAACACTGAAGCTTTCTTT

v_call: TRBV19
clone_size: .
j_call: TRBJ2-4
d_call: .
cdr3_aa: CASSIVRQTGQNIQYF
cdr3_nt: TGTGCCAGTAGTATAGTGCGGCAGACTGGCCAAAACATTCAGTACTTC

v_call: TRBV4-1
clone_size: .
j_call: TRBJ2-2
d_call: .
cdr3_aa: CASSGVGPGELFF
cdr3_nt: TGCGCCAGCAGCGGCGTGGGTCCCGGGGAGCTGTTTTTT

v_call: TRBV5-1
clone_size: once
j_call: TRBJ2-3
d_call: TRBD2
cdr3_aa: CASSPGTSGATTDTQYF
cdr3_nt: TGCGCCAGCAGCCCAGGGACTAGCGGGGCCACCACAGATACGCAGTATTTT

v_call: TRBV6-5
clone_size: .
j_call: TRBJ2-2
d_call: .
cdr3_aa: CASSWAANTGELFF
cdr3_nt: TGTGCCAGCAGTTGGGCAGCGAACACCGGGGAGCTGTTTTTT

v_call: TRBV27
clone_size: .
j_call: TRBJ2-5
d_call: TRBD1
cdr3_aa: CASSLSRDREETQYF
cdr3_nt: TGTGCCAGCAGTTTATCGAGGGACAGGGAAGAGACCCAGTACTTC

v_call: TRBV11-1
clone_size: few
j_call: TRBJ2-3
d_call: .
cdr3_aa: CASSPWTGIFTDTQYF
cdr3_nt: TGTGCCAGCAGCCCGTGGACGGGAATCTTCACAGATACGCAGTATTTT

v_call: TRBV19
clone_size: once
j_call: TRBJ2-1
d_call: .
cdr3_aa: CASSIGWISSYNEQFF
cdr3_nt: TGTGCCAGTAGTATTGGTTGGATAAGCTCCTACAATGAGCAGTTCTTC

v_call: TRBV2
clone_size: .
j_call: TRBJ1-3
d_call: .
cdr3_aa: CASSVQISGNTIYF
cdr3_nt: TGTGCCAGCAGTGTACAGATCTCTGGAAACACCATATATTTT

v_call: TRBV2
clone_size: .
j_call: TRBJ2-1
d_call: .
cdr3_aa: CASSEMGGGFF
cdr3_nt: TGTGCCAGCAGTGAGATGGGAGGCGGGTTCTTC

v_call: TRBV5-1
clone_size: .
j_call: TRBJ1-1
d_call: .
cdr3_aa: CASSPGTQNTEAFF
cdr3_nt: TGCGCCAGCAGCCCCGGGACACAGAACACTGAAGCTTTCTTT

v_call: TRBV15
clone_size: .
j_call: TRBJ2-4
d_call: .
cdr3_aa: CATSRDIAAKNIQYF
cdr3_nt: TGTGCCACCAGCAGAGATATAGCCGCCAAAAACATTCAGTACTTC

v_call: TRBV19
clone_size: .
j_call: TRBJ2-4
d_call: .
cdr3_aa: CASSTPQVRRNIQYF
cdr3_nt: TGTGCCAGTAGTACCCCTCAGGTGAGGAGAAACATTCAGTACTTC

v_call: TRBV7-9
clone_size: .
j_call: TRBJ1-2
d_call: .
cdr3_aa: CASSLDGLYGYTF
cdr3_nt: TGTGCCAGCAGCTTAGACGGCCTTTATGGCTACACCTTC

v_call: TRBV29-1
clone_size: .
j_call: TRBJ2-1
d_call: .
cdr3_aa: CSVEVGRRFLHNEQFF
cdr3_nt: TGCAGCGTTGAAGTCGGGCGGAGGTTCCTGCACAATGAGCAGTTCTTC

v_call: TRBV25-1
clone_size: .
j_call: TRBJ2-3
d_call: .
cdr3_aa: CASSEYSTTDTQYF
cdr3_nt: TGTGCCAGCAGTGAATATAGCACCACAGATACGCAGTATTTT

v_call: TRBV4-1
clone_size: .
j_call: TRBJ2-5
d_call: TRBD2
cdr3_aa: CASSQGRSGMGGTQYF
cdr3_nt: TGCGCCAGCAGCCAGGGGAGGAGCGGGATGGGAGGGACCCAGTACTTC

v_call: TRBV27
clone_size: .
j_call: TRBJ2-5
d_call: .
cdr3_aa: CASSPSSGRRRSQETQYF
cdr3_nt: TGTGCCAGCAGTCCATCCTCTGGCAGGCGGAGGTCTCAAGAGACCCAGTACTTC

v_call: TRBV27
clone_size: .
j_call: TRBJ1-6
d_call: .
cdr3_aa: CASSGGGQGTRSYNSPLHF
cdr3_nt: TGTGCCAGCAGTGGCGGGGGGCAGGGGACTAGGTCCTATAATTCACCCCTCCACTTT

v_call: TRBV2
clone_size: .
j_call: TRBJ1-2
d_call: .
cdr3_aa: CASSREQGDGYTF
cdr3_nt: TGTGCCAGCAGTAGAGAACAGGGTGACGGCTACACCTTC

v_call: TRBV30
clone_size: .
j_call: TRBJ2-7
d_call: TRBD2
cdr3_aa: CAWSDGHQAGGPVEQYF
cdr3_nt: TGTGCCTGGAGTGACGGGCATCAGGCGGGAGGGCCGGTCGAGCAGTACTTC

v_call: TRBV5-1
clone_size: .
j_call: TRBJ2-1
d_call: TRBD2
cdr3_aa: CASSRSLGLADNEQFF
cdr3_nt: TGCGCCAGCAGCCGGTCCTTGGGACTAGCGGACAATGAGCAGTTCTTC

v_call: TRBV6-1
clone_size: .
j_call: TRBJ2-4
d_call: TRBD1
cdr3_aa: CASSELTGGNIQYF
cdr3_nt: TGTGCCAGCAGTGAACTGACAGGGGGAAACATTCAGTACTTC

v_call: TRBV19
clone_size: .
j_call: TRBJ2-3
d_call: .
cdr3_aa: CASREIRKTVTDTQYF
cdr3_nt: TGTGCCAGTAGAGAGATAAGGAAAACGGTAACAGATACGCAGTATTTT

v_call: TRBV4-2
clone_size: .
j_call: TRBJ1-4
d_call: .
cdr3_aa: CASSQGGGAGANEKLFF
cdr3_nt: TGTGCCAGCAGCCAAGGGGGAGGGGCTGGAGCTAATGAAAAACTGTTTTTT

v_call: TRBV27
clone_size: .
j_call: TRBJ1-1
d_call: TRBD1
cdr3_aa: CASYRETGTLNTEAFF
cdr3_nt: TGTGCCAGCTACCGGGAGACAGGGACCTTGAACACTGAAGCTTTCTTT

v_call: TRBV4-1
clone_size: .
j_call: TRBJ2-1
d_call: TRBD2
cdr3_aa: CASSPRTSGYNEQFF
cdr3_nt: TGCGCCAGCAGCCCCCGGACTAGCGGCTACAATGAGCAGTTCTTC

v_call: TRBV7-9
clone_size: .
j_call: TRBJ2-2
d_call: .
cdr3_aa: CASSPPTATSPGELFF
cdr3_nt: TGTGCCAGCAGCCCGCCGACTGCCACTAGCCCCGGGGAGCTGTTTTTT

v_call: TRBV6-1
clone_size: .
j_call: TRBJ2-1
d_call: .
cdr3_aa: CASSGLPSGNEQFF
cdr3_nt: TGTGCCAGCAGTGGACTCCCCTCCGGGAATGAGCAGTTCTTC

v_call: TRBV5-6
clone_size: .
j_call: TRBJ2-5
d_call: TRBD2
cdr3_aa: CASSLAYSGPYQETQYF
cdr3_nt: TGTGCCAGCAGCTTGGCCTATAGCGGGCCGTACCAAGAGACCCAGTACTTC

v_call: TRBV25-1
clone_size: .
j_call: TRBJ2-5
d_call: TRBD1
cdr3_aa: CASSAMTGAEETQYF
cdr3_nt: TGTGCCAGCAGTGCCATGACAGGGGCTGAGGAGACCCAGTACTTC

v_call: TRBV30
clone_size: .
j_call: TRBJ2-4
d_call: .
cdr3_aa: CAWSVPGVAKNIQYF
cdr3_nt: TGTGCCTGGAGTGTACCGGGGGTAGCCAAAAACATTCAGTACTTC

v_call: TRBV9
clone_size: .
j_call: TRBJ1-1
d_call: .
cdr3_aa: CASSGAGTEAFF
cdr3_nt: TGTGCCAGCAGCGGGGCGGGAACTGAAGCTTTCTTT

v_call: TRBV4-2
clone_size: .
j_call: TRBJ1-1
d_call: .
cdr3_aa: CASSQEGQFNAEAFF
cdr3_nt: TGTGCCAGCAGCCAAGAAGGGCAGTTTAACGCTGAAGCTTTCTTT

v_call: TRBV27
clone_size: few
j_call: TRBJ1-1
d_call: TRBD1
cdr3_aa: CASRQGITEAFF
cdr3_nt: TGTGCCAGCAGACAGGGGATCACTGAAGCTTTCTTT

v_call: TRBV5-1
clone_size: .
j_call: TRBJ1-1
d_call: .
cdr3_aa: CASSSQPNRDEAFF
cdr3_nt: TGCGCCAGCAGCTCCCAACCCAACAGGGACGAAGCTTTCTTT

v_call: TRBV19
clone_size: .
j_call: TRBJ2-1
d_call: .
cdr3_aa: CASSAEGETYNEQFF
cdr3_nt: TGTGCCAGTAGCGCAGAAGGCGAGACCTACAATGAGCAGTTCTTC

v_call: TRBV14
clone_size: .
j_call: TRBJ2-6
d_call: .
cdr3_aa: CASSQGWMSSGANVLTF
cdr3_nt: TGTGCCAGCAGCCAGGGCTGGATGAGCTCTGGGGCCAACGTCCTGACTTTC

v_call: TRBV5-1
clone_size: .
j_call: TRBJ2-3
d_call: .
cdr3_aa: CASSAGTPVTDTQYF
cdr3_nt: TGCGCCAGCAGCGCCGGGACTCCTGTCACAGATACGCAGTATTTT

v_call: TRBV7-2
clone_size: .
j_call: TRBJ2-7
d_call: .
cdr3_aa: CASSLSLGDSYEQYF
cdr3_nt: TGTGCCAGCAGCTTATCTTTGGGGGATTCCTACGAGCAGTACTTC

v_call: TRBV4-1
clone_size: .
j_call: TRBJ1-1
d_call: TRBD1
cdr3_aa: CASSQDEGTGTEAFF
cdr3_nt: TGCGCCAGCAGCCAAGATGAGGGGACAGGGACTGAAGCTTTCTTT

v_call: TRBV18
clone_size: .
j_call: TRBJ2-6
d_call: .
cdr3_aa: CASSEDRQNLVGANVLTF
cdr3_nt: TGTGCCAGCTCAGAAGACAGGCAGAATCTTGTTGGGGCCAACGTCCTGACTTTC

v_call: TRBV5-1
clone_size: .
j_call: TRBJ2-3
d_call: TRBD2
cdr3_aa: CASSLGVSGSADTQYF
cdr3_nt: TGCGCCAGCAGCTTGGGGGTTAGCGGGAGTGCGGATACGCAGTATTTT